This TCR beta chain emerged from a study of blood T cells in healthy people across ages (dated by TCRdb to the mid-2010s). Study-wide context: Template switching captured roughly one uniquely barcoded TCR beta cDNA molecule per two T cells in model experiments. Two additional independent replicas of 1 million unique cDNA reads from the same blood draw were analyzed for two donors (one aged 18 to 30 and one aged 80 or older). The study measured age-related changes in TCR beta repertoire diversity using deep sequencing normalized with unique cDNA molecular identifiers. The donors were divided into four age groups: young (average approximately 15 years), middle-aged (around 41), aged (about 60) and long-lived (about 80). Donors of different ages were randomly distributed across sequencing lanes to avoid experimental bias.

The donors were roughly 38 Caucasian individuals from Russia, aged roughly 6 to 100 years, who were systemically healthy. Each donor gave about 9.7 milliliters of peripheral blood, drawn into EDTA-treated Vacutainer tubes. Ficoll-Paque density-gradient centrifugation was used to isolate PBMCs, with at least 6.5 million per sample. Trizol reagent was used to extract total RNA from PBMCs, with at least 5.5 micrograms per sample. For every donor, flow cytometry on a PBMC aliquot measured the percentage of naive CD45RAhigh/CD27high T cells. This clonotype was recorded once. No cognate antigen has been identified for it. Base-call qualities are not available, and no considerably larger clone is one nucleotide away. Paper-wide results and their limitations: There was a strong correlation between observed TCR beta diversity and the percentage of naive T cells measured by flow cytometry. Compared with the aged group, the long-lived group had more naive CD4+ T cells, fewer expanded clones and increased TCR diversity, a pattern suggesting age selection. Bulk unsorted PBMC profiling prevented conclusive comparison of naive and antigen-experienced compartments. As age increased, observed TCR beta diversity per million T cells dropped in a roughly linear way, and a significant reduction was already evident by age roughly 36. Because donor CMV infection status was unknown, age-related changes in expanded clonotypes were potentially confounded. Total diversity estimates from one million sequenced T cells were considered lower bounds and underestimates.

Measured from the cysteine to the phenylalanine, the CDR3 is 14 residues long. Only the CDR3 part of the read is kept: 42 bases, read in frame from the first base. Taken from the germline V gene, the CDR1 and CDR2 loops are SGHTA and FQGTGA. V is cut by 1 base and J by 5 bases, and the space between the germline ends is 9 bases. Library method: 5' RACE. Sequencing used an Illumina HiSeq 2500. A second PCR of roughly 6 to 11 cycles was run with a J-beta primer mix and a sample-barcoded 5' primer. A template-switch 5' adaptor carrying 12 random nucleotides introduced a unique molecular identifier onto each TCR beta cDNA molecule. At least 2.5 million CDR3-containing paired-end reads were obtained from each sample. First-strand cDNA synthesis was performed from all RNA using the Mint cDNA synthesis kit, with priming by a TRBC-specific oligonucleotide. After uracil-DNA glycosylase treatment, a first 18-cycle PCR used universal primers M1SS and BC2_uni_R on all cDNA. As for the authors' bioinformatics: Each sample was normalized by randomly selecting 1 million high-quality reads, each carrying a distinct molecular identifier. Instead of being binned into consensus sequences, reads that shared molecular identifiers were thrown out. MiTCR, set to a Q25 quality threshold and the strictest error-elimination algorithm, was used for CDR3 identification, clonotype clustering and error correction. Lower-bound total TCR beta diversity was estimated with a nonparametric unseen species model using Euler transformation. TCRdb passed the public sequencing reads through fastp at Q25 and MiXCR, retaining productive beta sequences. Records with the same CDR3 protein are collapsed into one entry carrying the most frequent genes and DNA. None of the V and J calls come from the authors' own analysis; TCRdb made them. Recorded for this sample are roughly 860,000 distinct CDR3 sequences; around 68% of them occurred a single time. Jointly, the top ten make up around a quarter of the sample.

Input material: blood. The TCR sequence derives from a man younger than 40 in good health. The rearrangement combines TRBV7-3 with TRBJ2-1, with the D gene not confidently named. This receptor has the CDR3 CASSLMGSHNEQFF. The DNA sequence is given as TGTGCCAGCAGCTTAATGGGCAGCCACAATGAGCAGTTCTTC.